The 27 T cell receptor beta chains below come from one sample, sequenced in a study of blood T cell repertoires in COVID-19. Some clones are missing from TCRdb's copy, which holds only in-frame ones; the method was immunoSEQ multiplex PCR. The sample lists 310,000 or so clones; approximately 85% were seen once. Sequenced input: peripheral blood. The receptors were sampled from a woman in her fifties or sixties with acute or convalescent COVID-19.

The rearrangement joins TRBV6-1 to TRBJ2-5, with 9 bases that match TRBD1. V shed 5 bases and J 3 bases; nucleotides not matched to a gene: 7. The CDR3 has 15 residues. Germline CDR1 is MNHNS and CDR2 is SASEGT. CDR3 loop: CASSKDRGLEETQYF. The CDR3 nucleotides are TGTGCCAGCAGTAAGGACAGGGGATTAGAAGAGACCCAGTACTTC.

The chain recombines TRBV4-1 with TRBJ2-2, with D perhaps TRBD2 (6 bases). The CDR3 has 17 amino acids. Germline values: CDR1 MGHRA, CDR2 YSYEKL. The V end lost 3 bases, the J end lost 0 bases, and 14 bases lay between the germline ends. The CDR3 coding sequence is TGCGCCAGCAGCCAGTCTGGGCTAGCGCCGAACACCGGGGAGCTGTTTTTT. Protein sequence: CASSQSGLAPNTGELFF.

The chain carries TRBV4-2 and TRBJ1-4; 10 nucleotides align to TRBD1. CDR1 is LGHNA and CDR2 is YNFKEQ in the germline V gene. The CDR3 sequence is 18 residues long. The V segment lost 2 bases and the J segment 8 bases; nucleotides outside the gene matches: 14. CDR3 DNA sequence: TGTGCCAGCAGCCAATACCGGGACAGGGGATCTTTAGGCGAAAAACTGTTTTTT. Its translation: CASSQYRDRGSLGEKLFF.

The chain links TRBV9 to TRBJ2-7, with a weak D call TRBD1 (5 bases). This CDR3 has 13 amino acids. Trimming removed 1 base at V and 6 bases at J, with 11 bases between. Germline CDR1 is SGDLS and CDR2 is YYNGEE. This CDR3 is CASSVLNRGEQYF. The DNA of the CDR3 is TGTGCCAGCAGCGTACTTAATAGGGGCGAGCAGTACTTC.

J is TRBJ1-4 and V is TRBV4-3; TRBD1 matches at 9 bases. The junction had 8 bases not matched to a gene; V was cut back by 1 base and J by 8 bases. The germline V gene has CDR1 LGHNA and CDR2 YSLEER. The CDR3 runs 16 residues. CDR3 amino acids: CASSQAGQGRGEKLFF. The CDR3 DNA is TGCGCCAGCAGCCAAGCCGGACAGGGGCGGGGGGAAAAACTGTTTTTT.

The genes are TRBV7-6 and TRBJ2-3; D may be TRBD2 (7 bases). Trimming shortened V by 5 bases and J by 2 bases, and 17 bases separated the two germline ends. The length of the CDR3 is 16 residues. The germline CDR1 and CDR2 sequences are SGHVS and FNYEAQ. CDR3 region: CASSPDSGGPTDTQYF. CDR3 coding DNA: TGTGCCAGCAGCCCAGATTCGGGGGGCCCCACAGATACGCAGTATTTT. Filled out from reference TRBV7-6 and TRBJ2-3, the complete variable domain reads GAGVSQSPRYKVTKRGQDVALRCDPISGHVSLYWYRQALGQGPEFLTYFNYEAQQDKSGLPNDRFSAERPEGSISTLTIQRTEQRDSAMYRCASSPDSGGPTDTQYFGPGTRLTVL.

This chain links TRBV7-2 with TRBJ1-2; D is perhaps TRBD1 (6 bases). Deletions cut 3 bases from V and 7 bases from J, with 12 bases between. The CDR3 consists of 13 residues. Germline V gene sequence: CDR1 SGHTA, CDR2 FQGNSA. The CDR3 loop reads CASSFRQAGGYTF. CDR3 nucleotides: TGTGCCAGCAGCTTCCGACAGGCCGGTGGCTACACCTTC. Looking up the rest from reference TRBV7-2 and TRBJ1-2 gives the full variable domain: GAGVSQSPSNKVTEKGKDVELRCDPISGHTALYWYRQSLGQGLEFLIYFQGNSAPDKSGLPSDRFSAERTGGSVSTLTIQRTQQEDSAVYLCASSFRQAGGYTFGSGTRLTVV.

CDR3 nucleotide sequence: TGTGCCAGCAGCTCGGGACAGGGAAGCGGGAGGTGGTACGAGCAGTACTTC. Translating it yields CASSSGQGSGRWYEQYF. The gene calls are TRBV7-9 and TRBJ2-7; tentatively, D is TRBD1 or TRBD2 (9 bases each). Trimming took off 4 bases at V and 4 bases at J, with 23 bases between the two ends. Germline values: CDR1 SEHNR, CDR2 FQNEAQ (reference sequence). There are 17 residues in the CDR3.

The chain employs TRBV10-3 and TRBJ2-3; 14 bases are a match to TRBD2. The CDR3 has 17 amino acids. Germline lookup yields CDR1 ENHRY and CDR2 SYGVKD. The V segment lost 4 bases and the J segment 3 bases; nucleotides outside the gene matches: 6. CDR3 bases: TGTGCCATCAGTGGGGGACTAGCGGGAGAGGGTACAGATACGCAGTATTTT. Protein product: CAISGGLAGEGTDTQYF.

The chain employs TRBV20-1 and TRBJ2-1, with D perhaps matching TRBD1 (7 bases). V lost 3 bases to trimming and J lost 7 bases, with 31 bases between them. The CDR3 runs 19 residues. Germline V gene lookup returns CDR1 DFQATT and CDR2 SNEGSKA (reference sequence). In DNA, the CDR3 is TGCAGTGCTAGTAGATTCGGACAGGCCGCGGCGGAGGGATGGAATGAGCAGTTCTTC. Its protein product is CSASRFGQAAAEGWNEQFF.

The genes are TRBV29-1 and TRBJ2-7, with TRBD1 identical over 10 bases. V lost 7 bases and J lost 9; bases outside the gene matches: 3. The V gene's germline CDR1 is SQVTM and CDR2 ANQGSEA. The CDR3 is made up of 10 amino acids. DNA of the CDR3: TGCAGCGCTGGGGACAGGGGGCAGTACTTC. It yields the protein CSAGDRGQYF.

The rearrangement links TRBV28 to TRBJ1-2, with 7 nucleotides matching TRBD1. CDR3 size: 11 residues. Trimming took 5 bases from V and 6 from J; bases not matched to a gene: 0. CDR1 MDHEN and CDR2 SYDVKM come from the germline V gene. DNA for the CDR3: TGTGCCAGCAGTGACAGGGATGGCTACACCTTC. Encoded protein: CASSDRDGYTF.

This clone was counted once. The V call is TRBV5-6, the J call TRBJ2-3; TRBD2 aligns across 8 bases. V shed 0 bases, J shed 2 bases, and the junction held 5 bases outside the gene matches. The CDR3 extends over 16 amino acids. Germline lookup yields CDR1 SGHDT and CDR2 YYEEEE. For the CDR3, the DNA is TGTGCCAGCAGCTTGGTGAGCGGGGGAATCACAGATACGCAGTATTTT. Protein sequence: CASSLVSGGITDTQYF. Full variable domain (remainder filled in from reference TRBV5-6 and TRBJ2-3): DAGVTQSPTHLIKTRGQQVTLRCSPKSGHDTVSWYQQALGQGPQFIFQYYEEEERQRGNFPDRFSGHQFPNYSSELNVNALLLGDSALYLCASSLVSGGITDTQYFGPGTRLTVL.

V usage is TRBV7-9 and J usage is TRBJ1-3, with D hard to call. CDR3 length equals 14 residues. Trimming pared 5 bases from V and 0 bases from J, leaving 8 bases between. Germline V gene sequence: CDR1 SEHNR, CDR2 FQNEAQ (reference sequence). CDR3 amino acids: CASSPDNSGNTIYF. CDR3 bases: TGTGCCAGCAGCCCTGACAACTCTGGAAACACCATATATTTT.

The rearrangement uses TRBV27 and TRBJ1-4; D uncertain. The V end was cut by 0 bases, the J end by 7 bases, with 12 bases between. The CDR3 loop spans 15 amino acids. Germline values: CDR1 MNHEY, CDR2 SMNVEV (reference sequence). The CDR3: CASSLSIEGGEKLFF. DNA for the CDR3: TGTGCCAGCAGTTTATCGATAGAGGGTGGTGAAAAACTGTTTTTT. Looking up the rest from reference TRBV27 and TRBJ1-4 gives the full variable domain: EAQVTQNPRYLITVTGKKLTVTCSQNMNHEYMSWYRQDPGLGLRQIYYSMNVEVTDKGDVPEGYKVSRKEKRNFPLILESPSPNQTSLYFCASSLSIEGGEKLFFGSGTQLSVL.

V usage is TRBV9 and J usage is TRBJ2-5, with a weak D call TRBD2 (6 bases). The V end lost 0 bases, the J end lost 1 base, and 13 bases lay between the germline ends. CDR1 and CDR2 from the germline V gene are SGDLS and YYNGEE. This CDR3 region has 16 residues. CDR3 in amino acids: CASSVAAGIAQETQYF. The DNA of the CDR3 is TGTGCCAGCAGCGTAGCGGCGGGGATTGCCCAAGAGACCCAGTACTTC.

The gene calls are TRBV4-3 and TRBJ1-2; no clear D. The CDR3 has 16 amino acids. Germline assignment: CDR1 LGHNA and CDR2 YSLEER. V was shortened by 0 bases and J by 4 bases, with 15 bases between the two germline ends. The CDR3 is CASSQEPGRVSYGYTF. CDR3 nucleotide sequence: TGCGCCAGCAGCCAAGAACCCGGGCGGGTTAGCTATGGCTACACCTTC.

The gene calls are TRBV7-8 and TRBJ2-5; D perhaps matches TRBD1 (6 bases). The CDR3 has 16 residues. The germline V gene encodes CDR1 SGHVS and CDR2 FQNEAQ. The germline V and J ends were trimmed by 5 bases and 5 bases, with 21 bases remaining between them. This chain's CDR3 is CASSEGRQVGLETQYF. CDR3 sequence (DNA): TGTGCCAGCAGCGAAGGGAGACAGGTGGGGTTGGAGACCCAGTACTTC.

The genes are TRBV2 and TRBJ2-3, with 7 bases identical to TRBD1. This CDR3 is 14 amino acids long. The junction had 4 bases not matched to a gene; V was cut back by 4 bases and J by 3 bases. CDR1 and CDR2 (germline): SNHLY, FYNNEI. In DNA, the CDR3 is TGTGCCAGCAGTGTAGGCAGGGGGACAGATACGCAGTATTTT. Amino acid sequence: CASSVGRGTDTQYF.

The chain is built from TRBV28 and TRBJ1-2; D is ambiguous. This CDR3 is built from 14 residues. In germline, CDR1 is MDHEN, CDR2 SYDVKM. V dropped 10 bases and J dropped 7 bases, with 22 bases sitting between them. CDR3 bases: TGTGCCATCCTACGAAGGTCGAGGGTGGGTGGCTACACCTTC. It codes for CAILRRSRVGGYTF.

This clone has a single count. This rearrangement joins TRBV27 to TRBJ2-5; 12 bases fit TRBD2. V gave up 2 bases and J gave up 1 base; unmatched junction bases: 8. The CDR3 covers 18 residues. CDR1 MNHEY and CDR2 SMNVEV come from the germline V gene (reference sequence). CDR3 sequence: CASSLLGTSGQIQETQYF. The CDR3 DNA sequence: TGTGCCAGCAGTTTACTAGGGACTAGCGGGCAGATCCAAGAGACCCAGTACTTC.

V is TRBV7-9 and J is TRBJ2-2, with 14 bases lining up with TRBD2. Germline trimming cut 4 bases from V and 2 bases from J; bases unmatched to any gene: 6. From germline, CDR1 is SEHNR and CDR2 FQNEAQ (reference sequence). This CDR3 spans 18 amino acids. The CDR3 DNA sequence: TGTGCCAGCAGCTCGACGGGACTAGCGGGAGTAAACACCGGGGAGCTGTTTTTT. As protein: CASSSTGLAGVNTGELFF. The full variable domain, with the rest looked up from reference TRBV7-9 and TRBJ2-2, is DTGVSQNPRHKITKRGQNVTFRCDPISEHNRLYWYRQTLGQGPEFLTYFQNEAQLEKSRLLSDRFSAERPKGSFSTLEIQRTEQGDSAMYLCASSSTGLAGVNTGELFFGEGSRLTVL.

The V gene is TRBV5-1, the J gene TRBJ1-2; 7 nucleotides line up with TRBD1. The junction had 2 bases not matched to a gene; V was cut back by 4 bases and J by 2 bases. The CDR3 runs to 13 residues. Per the germline V gene, CDR1 is SGHRS and CDR2 is YFSETQ. The CDR3 protein is CASSEGANYGYTF. The CDR3 nucleotides are TGCGCCAGCAGCGAGGGGGCCAACTATGGCTACACCTTC.

The chain joins TRBV27 to TRBJ1-2; D not resolved. Trimming stripped 6 bases from V and 4 bases from J, with 6 bases between. The length of the CDR3 is 11 residues. Germline V gene sequence: CDR1 MNHEY, CDR2 SMNVEV (reference sequence). The CDR3 coding sequence is TGTGCCAGCAGCCCTTCCTATGGCTACACCTTC. Encoded protein: CASSPSYGYTF.

The CDR3 here is CASSLEAPGTNYGYTF. DNA for the CDR3: TGTGCCAGCAGCTTGGAGGCACCCGGGACTAACTATGGCTACACCTTC. The rearrangement joins TRBV5-4 to TRBJ1-2; D remains unclear. CDR1 is SGHNT and CDR2 is YYREEE in the germline V gene (reference sequence). Trimming shortened V by 0 bases and J by 0 bases, and 12 bases separated the two germline ends. The CDR3 is 16 amino acids.

This clone has just one count. The same CDR3 can be traced to other DNA sequences in this sample. The chain uses TRBV28 and TRBJ2-7, with 8 bases matching TRBD1. From germline, CDR1 is MDHEN and CDR2 SYDVKM. The V gene end was trimmed by 5 bases and the J gene end by 3 bases; junction bases not matched to a gene: 6. The length of the CDR3 is 14 residues. The CDR3 spells CASSPGQGVYEQYF. The CDR3 coding sequence is TGTGCCAGCAGTCCTGGACAGGGAGTCTACGAGCAGTACTTC. Complete variable domain (other parts from reference TRBV28 and TRBJ2-7): DVKVTQSSRYLVKRTGEKVFLECVQDMDHENMFWYRQDPGLGLRLIYFSYDVKMKEKGDIPEGYSVSREKKERFSLILESASTNQTSMYLCASSPGQGVYEQYFGPGTRLTVT.

This chain joins TRBV3-1 (or the pseudogene TRBV3-2) and TRBJ2-1, with 7 nucleotides matching TRBD2. Germline V gives CDR1 LGHDT, CDR2 YNNKEL (reference sequence). The J segment lost 6 bases and the V segment lost 4 bases, leaving 3 bases of the junction unmatched. The CDR3 contains 13 residues. The CDR3 DNA sequence: TGTGCCAGCAGCCCAGCTAGCGGCAATGAGCAGTTCTTC. This sequence encodes CASSPASGNEQFF.